A selection of T cell receptor beta chains follows, all from one sample in a study of blood T cell repertoires in COVID-19. Clones were read by immunoSEQ multiplex PCR, and TCRdb kept only the in-frame ones, dropping some. The table shows 62,000 or so clones, with 89% occurring only once. The specimen was peripheral blood. These receptors came from a man in his fifties with active COVID-19. Each CDR3 is given with its conserved first and last residue. Fields, in order: V gene, J gene, CDR3 protein.

>TRBV5-1|TRBJ1-2
CATRQGKHRGYGYTF
>TRBV30|TRBJ1-1
CAWSAGVVGTEAFF
>TRBV4-3|TRBJ2-5
CASSLEGYRGLGETQYF
>TRBV18|TRBJ2-3
CASSPSEQHQPYF
>TRBV27|TRBJ2-7
CASSPRTGTYEQYF
>TRBV7-2|TRBJ2-7
CASSFGWRGGRYEQYF
>TRBV7-2|TRBJ2-1
CASSDPGTGISGEQFF
>TRBV25-1|TRBJ2-5
CASSEEDFQETQYF
>TRBV3-1/TRBV3-2|TRBJ2-2
CASSQHYTGELFF
>TRBV27|TRBJ1-2
CASSLLGLDRANYGYTF
>TRBV9|TRBJ1-6
CASSGDSINSPLHF
>TRBV2|TRBJ2-5
CASSERSVAGYQETQYF
>TRBV6-5|TRBJ2-7
CASSYIDRRYEQYF
>TRBV25-1|TRBJ2-2
CASSEWQGGIGELFF
>TRBV7-2|TRBJ2-1
CASSVGTGHNEQFF
>TRBV2|TRBJ1-6
CASRQGAAYNSPLHF
>TRBV6-5|TRBJ1-3
CASRDRGRVGNTIYF
>TRBV19|TRBJ1-1
CASSRARTGVNTEAFF
>TRBV7-7|TRBJ2-5
CASSLSWGGRETQYF
>TRBV15|TRBJ2-7
CATSRDRQHYEQYF
>TRBV5-5|TRBJ2-5
CASSPPISMETQYF
>TRBV9|TRBJ2-2
CASSPGGQGAIGELFF
>TRBV7-2|TRBJ1-1
CASSLGQGSLEAFF
>TRBV19|TRBJ2-4
CASEDLLAKNIQYF
>TRBV5-4|TRBJ1-4
CASSLGGQLTNEKLFF
>TRBV6-2/TRBV6-3|TRBJ2-4
CASSVAGAKNIQYF
>TRBV20-1|TRBJ2-1
CSASKGGGLPNEQFF
>TRBV10-1|TRBJ2-7
CASSEFKRGGYEQYF
>TRBV30|TRBJ1-2
CACREWPYGYTF
>TRBV19|TRBJ1-6
CASSERGQGGSPLHF
>TRBV6-1|TRBJ1-2
CASSEVSGQGYGYTF
>TRBV6-6|TRBJ1-3
CASRDGGSGNTIYF
>TRBV7-2|TRBJ2-5
CASSLFGDQETQYF
>TRBV7-3|TRBJ2-3
CASSPTPGGVTQYF
>TRBV4-1|TRBJ1-1
CASSQTLTGGLGTEAFF
>TRBV5-1|TRBJ2-1
CASSPGGYNEQFF
>TRBV11-2|TRBJ2-7
CASSRTPGQIPYEQYF
>TRBV5-1|TRBJ2-3
CASTLTTGAGDTQYF
>TRBV6-5|TRBJ1-3
CASKTGLTENTIYF
>TRBV15|TRBJ2-2
CATSRVILVGNTGELFF
>TRBV5-1|TRBJ1-1
CASSLGQVLGTEAFF
>TRBV6-6|TRBJ1-5
CASSYVLGQPQHF